Following are 30 T cell receptor beta chains from one sample sequenced in a study of beta chain features in type 1 diabetes. These receptors have no identified antigens. cDNA synthesis used the whole RNA isolate, giving expressed TCRB sequences. Clones were read by immunoSEQ multiplex PCR, and TCRdb kept only the in-frame ones, dropping some. Among roughly 140,000 clones listed, about a tenth were seen once. Study results and limitations: In all four CD4+ subsets, TCRB CDR3 length was significantly, moderately reduced in type 1 diabetes.

The source material was central memory CD4+ T cells from blood. The receptors stem from a man aged 25 to 40 with type 1 diabetes.

The J gene is TRBJ2-3, the V gene TRBV6-5, with 9 bases that match TRBD2. The CDR3 spans 16 residues. Germline V gene data show CDR1 as MNHEY and CDR2 as SVGAGI. V was pared by 0 bases and J by 3 bases, with 4 bases of the junction left unmatched. DNA of the CDR3: TGTGCCAGCAGTTACTCTAGCGGGAGTCCGACAGATACGCAGTATTTT. Translated, it gives CASSYSSGSPTDTQYF.

This clone was seen only a few times. The V and J genes are TRBV10-3 and TRBJ2-7; weak D call: TRBD2 (6 bases). With 7 bases removed from V and 0 bases from J, the gap between germline ends came to 10 bases. The CDR3 has 13 residues. Germline V lookup: CDR1 ENHRY, CDR2 SYGVKD. The CDR3 DNA sequence: TGTGCCATCAAAGGGGACTCCTCCTACGAGCAGTACTTC. This encodes CAIKGDSSYEQYF.

The V and J genes are TRBV4-3 and TRBJ2-2; TRBD1 matches at 9 bases. The CDR3 is 14 amino acids. Germline CDR1 and CDR2: LGHNA and YSLEER. J lost 6 bases, V lost 4 bases, and 3 bases had no gene match. The CDR3, as DNA: TGCGCCAGCAGCCGACAGGGGGACGCCGGGGAGCTGTTTTTT. Translation: CASSRQGDAGELFF.

This clone was counted between two and nine times. The chain combines TRBV28 with TRBJ1-4; the D is unclear. V lost 4 bases and J 8 bases, leaving 14 bases between the germline ends. Germline assignment: CDR1 MDHEN and CDR2 SYDVKM. This CDR3 has 14 residues. Written as DNA, the CDR3 is TGTGCCAGCAGTTGGACTCGACGGAAAGAAAAACTGTTTTTT. As protein: CASSWTRRKEKLFF.

This chain joins TRBV19 and TRBJ1-4; D not certain. In germline, CDR1 is LNHDA, CDR2 SQIVND (reference sequence). The CDR3 has 15 amino acids. V lost 10 bases and J lost 0, with 15 bases in between. The CDR3 protein is CATLGRRSTNEKLFF. The DNA for the CDR3 is TGTGCCACCCTCGGAAGGAGGTCAACTAATGAAAAACTGTTTTTT.

On this clone: Other nucleotide sequences from this sample produce the same CDR3. This CDR3 is CASSPLSGDYGYTF. As DNA, the CDR3 is TGCGCCAGCAGCCCCCTCTCAGGGGACTATGGCTACACCTTC. This chain links TRBV5-1 with TRBJ1-2; D might be TRBD1 (6 bases). V was trimmed by 4 bases and J by 3 bases, leaving 13 bases between them. The CDR3 is 14 amino acids. Germline CDR1 and CDR2: SGHRS and YFSETQ.

V gene TRBV18 combines with J gene TRBJ2-3; D is perhaps TRBD1 (5 bases). Per the germline V gene, CDR1 is KGHSH and CDR2 is LQKENI. There are 17 residues in the CDR3. V lost 6 bases and J lost 5, with 24 bases in between. The CDR3: CASSSTAVQQAGDTQYF. CDR3 bases: TGTGCCAGCTCTTCCACCGCGGTTCAACAGGCCGGAGATACGCAGTATTTT.

The CDR3 DNA reads TGTGCCAGCTCCCGACAGGCGATGAACACTGAAGCTTTCTTT. This gives the protein CASSRQAMNTEAFF. The rearrangement joins TRBV7-9 to TRBJ1-1; a weak D match, TRBD1 (6 bases). This CDR3 region has 14 residues. Germline lookup yields CDR1 SEHNR and CDR2 FQNEAQ (reference sequence). Between the trimmed V and J ends, which lost 8 bases and 0 bases, there was a span of 13 bases. Using reference TRBV7-9 and TRBJ1-1 for the parts outside the CDR3, the full variable domain is DTGVSQNPRHKITKRGQNVTFRCDPISEHNRLYWYRQTLGQGPEFLTYFQNEAQLEKSRLLSDRFSAERPKGSFSTLEIQRTEQGDSAMYLCASSRQAMNTEAFFGQGTRLTVV.

This clone was seen only a few times. This chain uses TRBV6-5 with TRBJ2-7, with TRBD1 as a possible D gene (6 bases). V was trimmed by 10 bases and J by 0 bases, leaving 13 bases between them. In germline, CDR1 is MNHEY, CDR2 SVGAGI. The length of the CDR3 is 13 residues. The CDR3 region is CATTKTGSYEQYF. The CDR3, as DNA: TGTGCCACGACTAAGACAGGCTCCTACGAGCAGTACTTC.

The chain employs TRBV28 and TRBJ1-1; the match to TRBD1 covers 7 bases. J was trimmed by 1 base and V by 10 bases; bases with no gene match: 6. CDR3 size: 13 residues. Germline lookup yields CDR1 MDHEN and CDR2 SYDVKM. This chain's CDR3 is CATGTARNTEAFF. In DNA, the CDR3 is TGTGCCACTGGGACAGCGAGGAACACTGAAGCTTTCTTT. Combining the CDR3 with reference TRBV28 and TRBJ1-1 gives the whole variable domain DVKVTQSSRYLVKRTGEKVFLECVQDMDHENMFWYRQDPGLGLRLIYFSYDVKMKEKGDIPEGYSVSREKKERFSLILESASTNQTSMYLCATGTARNTEAFFGQGTRLTVV.

The rearrangement uses TRBV7-9 and TRBJ2-1; the D gene is possibly TRBD2 (5 bases). Germline V gene lookup returns CDR1 SEHNR and CDR2 FQNEAQ (reference sequence). The CDR3 has 17 residues. V was cut by 0 bases and J by 1 base, with 13 bases left in between. The CDR3 spells CASSLALASGSYNEQFF. In DNA form, the CDR3 reads TGTGCCAGCAGCTTAGCGCTAGCCAGTGGGTCCTACAATGAGCAGTTCTTC.

The chain joins TRBV7-9 to TRBJ2-5, with D maybe TRBD2 (6 bases). Trimming removed 7 bases at V and 2 bases at J, with 11 bases between. The CDR3 sequence is 13 residues long. The germline gives CDR1 SEHNR, CDR2 FQNEAQ (reference sequence). For the CDR3, the DNA is TGTGCCAGCATCCGGGACTTTCAAGAGACCCAGTACTTC. As protein: CASIRDFQETQYF.

The chain uses TRBV28 and TRBJ2-2; the D gene is possibly TRBD2 (6 bases). Germline CDR1 is MDHEN and CDR2 is SYDVKM. V gave up 3 bases and J gave up 0 bases, with 14 bases separating them. The CDR3 sequence is 17 residues long. In nucleotides, the CDR3 is TGTGCCAGCAGTTTCTTGCCCGCGGGAACGAACACCGGGGAGCTGTTTTTT. Translation: CASSFLPAGTNTGELFF. Full variable domain (rest looked up from reference TRBV28 and TRBJ2-2): DVKVTQSSRYLVKRTGEKVFLECVQDMDHENMFWYRQDPGLGLRLIYFSYDVKMKEKGDIPEGYSVSREKKERFSLILESASTNQTSMYLCASSFLPAGTNTGELFFGEGSRLTVL.

This clone has a handful of counts. The V gene is TRBV6-4, the J gene TRBJ2-3; D remains ambiguous. Germline V gene sequence: CDR1 MRHNA, CDR2 SNTAGT. The V end was cut by 3 bases, the J end by 5 bases, with 9 bases between. This CDR3 is built from 13 residues. CDR3 nucleotide sequence: TGTGCCAGCAGTGATGCTCCGGGAGATACGCAGTATTTT. Its translation: CASSDAPGDTQYF.

The gene calls are TRBV5-1 and TRBJ2-3; 12 bases line up with TRBD2. In germline, CDR1 is SGHRS, CDR2 YFSETQ. The CDR3 consists of 16 residues. V was clipped by 4 bases and J by 6 bases; unmatched bases: 9. CDR3 bases: TGCGCCAGCAGCCCCGCTCTAGCGGGAGGGCCCGATACGCAGTATTTT. Translated, it gives CASSPALAGGPDTQYF.

This clone was observed a handful of times. The rearrangement joins TRBV29-1 to TRBJ1-1, with 7 bases matching TRBD1. After removal of 4 bases from V and 3 bases from J, the junction contained 8 bases not matched to a gene. CDR1 SQVTM and CDR2 ANQGSEA come from the germline V gene. This CDR3 contains 14 residues. The chain's CDR3 is CSVAKQGYDTEAFF. Here the CDR3 DNA reads TGCAGCGTTGCCAAACAGGGGTACGACACTGAAGCTTTCTTT. The variable domain in full, completed from reference TRBV29-1 and TRBJ1-1, reads SAVISQKPSRDICQRGTSLTIQCQVDSQVTMMFWYRQQPGQSLTLIATANQGSEATYESGFVIDKFPISRPNLTFSTLTVSNMSPEDSSIYLCSVAKQGYDTEAFFGQGTRLTVV.

The chain's CDR3 is CASSLTNTDTQYF. DNA for the CDR3: TGTGCCAGCAGCCTCACAAACACAGATACGCAGTATTTT. The chain has TRBV4-2 and TRBJ2-3, with D unresolved. Germline V gene data show CDR1 as LGHNA and CDR2 as YNFKEQ. The CDR3 has 13 amino acids. V was trimmed by 4 bases and J by 2 bases, leaving 7 bases between them.

The rearrangement joins TRBV11-2 to TRBJ2-5; 9 bases are a match to TRBD1. The CDR3 sequence is 15 residues long. The ends lost 3 bases at V and 5 bases at J; junction bases unmatched: 7. CDR1 is SGHAT and CDR2 is FQNNGV in the germline V gene. The CDR3 loop reads CASSFGGGTGETQYF. CDR3 DNA sequence: TGTGCCAGCAGCTTTGGGGGGGGGACAGGGGAGACCCAGTACTTC. Looking up the rest from reference TRBV11-2 and TRBJ2-5 gives the full variable domain: EAGVAQSPRYKIIEKRQSVAFWCNPISGHATLYWYQQILGQGPKLLIQFQNNGVVDDSQLPKDRFSAERLKGVDSTLKIQPAKLEDSAVYLCASSFGGGTGETQYFGPGTRLLVL.

V usage is TRBV9 and J usage is TRBJ2-3; 12 bases match TRBD2. The V gene's germline CDR1 is SGDLS and CDR2 YYNGEE. The V gene end was trimmed by 3 bases and the J gene end by 0 bases; junction bases not matched to a gene: 11. CDR3 length: 19 amino acids. The CDR3 spells CASSDSWWTSGTSTDTQYF. CDR3 bases: TGTGCCAGCAGCGACTCTTGGTGGACTAGCGGGACGAGCACAGATACGCAGTATTTT.

The chain is built from TRBV29-1 and TRBJ2-1; 11 bases match TRBD1. The germline CDR1 and CDR2 sequences are SQVTM and ANQGSEA. V shed 4 bases and J 9 bases; nucleotides not matched to a gene: 2. CDR3 length: 12 residues. CDR3 sequence reads: CSVGGQGGEQFF. In DNA form, the CDR3 reads TGCAGCGTTGGGGGACAGGGGGGTGAGCAGTTCTTC.

This clone was recorded a few times. This rearrangement joins TRBV11-2 to TRBJ2-3, with 13 positions matching TRBD2. Germline trimming cut 4 bases from V and 4 bases from J; bases unmatched to any gene: 5. Germline values: CDR1 SGHAT, CDR2 FQNNGV. The CDR3 has 16 residues. CDR3 bases: TGTGCCAGCAGCTCGACACTAGCGGGAGGGGCAGATACGCAGTATTTT. It encodes CASSSTLAGGADTQYF.

This clone was seen a few times. The chain has TRBV7-3 and TRBJ2-3; TRBD1 matches 8 bases. Germline trimming cut 5 bases from V and 2 bases from J; bases unmatched to any gene: 9. The CDR3 has 16 amino acids. The germline gives CDR1 SGHTA, CDR2 FQGTGA. The CDR3 is CASSPGWDRFTDTQYF. Written as DNA, the CDR3 is TGTGCCAGCAGCCCGGGATGGGACAGGTTCACAGATACGCAGTATTTT.

This clone was detected a few times. This chain links TRBV11-2 with TRBJ2-5; D might be TRBD2 (6 bases). The germline CDR1 and CDR2 sequences are SGHAT and FQNNGV. V dropped 5 bases and J dropped 5 bases, with 21 bases sitting between them. The CDR3 length is 16 residues. The CDR3 DNA reads as TGTGCCAGCAGCCAACCCGGGGGTAGCCGGAGGGAGACCCAGTACTTC. Its translation is CASSQPGGSRRETQYF. Variable domain in full (rest from reference TRBV11-2 and TRBJ2-5): EAGVAQSPRYKIIEKRQSVAFWCNPISGHATLYWYQQILGQGPKLLIQFQNNGVVDDSQLPKDRFSAERLKGVDSTLKIQPAKLEDSAVYLCASSQPGGSRRETQYFGPGTRLLVL.

This clone was found a few times. J is TRBJ2-1 and V is TRBV5-1, with 7 bases aligning to TRBD2. V was pared by 0 bases and J by 5 bases, with 8 bases of the junction left unmatched. The germline V gene encodes CDR1 SGHRS and CDR2 YFSETQ. The CDR3 loop spans 16 amino acids. This chain's CDR3 is CASSLAPLGGDNEQFF. The DNA for the CDR3 is TGCGCCAGCAGCTTGGCCCCGCTGGGAGGGGACAATGAGCAGTTCTTC.

This clone was picked up a small number of times. The chain employs TRBV4-1 and TRBJ2-2; D might be TRBD1 (6 bases). Trimming cost V 1 base and J 5 bases, with 8 bases left between them. Germline V CDR1 and CDR2: MGHRA, YSYEKL. The CDR3 has 14 residues. The CDR3 sequence: CASSQVTGTGELFF. CDR3 DNA sequence: TGCGCCAGCAGCCAAGTTACAGGGACCGGGGAGCTGTTTTTT.

This clone was detected only a few times. The chain carries TRBV18 and TRBJ2-7; no definite D call. V lost 3 bases and J lost 2, with 5 bases in between. Per germline, CDR1 KGHSH and CDR2 LQKENI. The CDR3 totals 12 residues. The CDR3 reads CASSPTAYEQYF. As DNA, the CDR3 is TGTGCCAGCTCACCTACGGCCTACGAGCAGTACTTC.

The V and J genes are TRBV28 and TRBJ2-7, with a possible D match to TRBD1 (5 bases). Trimming left V 4 bases short and J 7 bases short, with 11 bases between. Germline loops: CDR1 MDHEN, CDR2 SYDVKM. This CDR3 has 12 residues. CDR3 in DNA: TGTGCCAGCAGTTCCCGTAGGGGAGAGCAGTACTTC. It codes for CASSSRRGEQYF.

This chain uses TRBV25-1 with TRBJ2-2; possibly TRBD2 for D (6 bases). Deletions cut 3 bases from V and 7 bases from J, with 15 bases between. CDR3 length: 15 residues. Germline values: CDR1 MGHDK, CDR2 SYGVNS. The CDR3 here is CASSETQAGFGELFF. In DNA, the CDR3 is TGTGCCAGCAGTGAGACCCAGGCGGGATTCGGGGAGCTGTTTTTT.

This chain connects TRBV7-3 to TRBJ2-6, with 10 bases identical to TRBD1. The CDR3 consists of 18 residues. V shed 5 bases and J 0 bases; nucleotides not matched to a gene: 7. CDR1 SGHTA and CDR2 FQGTGA come from the germline V gene. CDR3 amino acids: CASSRQGASRSGANVLTF. The DNA of the CDR3 is TGTGCCAGCAGCCGACAGGGGGCGTCTCGCTCTGGGGCCAACGTCCTGACTTTC.

The chain carries TRBV28 and TRBJ1-1; a weak D match, TRBD1 (6 bases). Germline CDR1 is MDHEN and CDR2 is SYDVKM. CDR3 size: 14 residues. V dropped 8 bases and J dropped 4 bases, with 17 bases sitting between them. In DNA, the CDR3 is TGTGCCAGCCTGGGAGAGGGACACTTCACTGAAGCTTTCTTT. Translated, it gives CASLGEGHFTEAFF.